A single sample is the source of the 31 T cell receptor beta chains below, sequenced in a study of T cell responses to AZD1222 COVID-19 vaccine. Assay used: immunoSEQ multiplex PCR; TCRdb lists only in-frame clones, some missing. The data contain roughly 150,000 clones, 90% to 95% of them singletons. The sample here was peripheral blood, taken 28 days after the second AZD1222 dose. The receptor set was obtained from an adult who received the AZD1222 COVID-19 vaccine.

The chain joins TRBV27 to TRBJ2-3, with D perhaps matching TRBD1 (5 bases). The length of the CDR3 is 15 residues. Germline V gene sequence: CDR1 MNHEY, CDR2 SMNVEV (reference sequence). V was shortened by 6 bases and J by 1 base, with 14 bases between the two germline ends. The CDR3 reads CASRDRGYGTDTQYF. As DNA, the CDR3 is TGTGCCAGCAGAGATAGGGGTTACGGCACAGATACGCAGTATTTT.

The chain has TRBV28 and TRBJ2-7; 12 bases align to TRBD2. Looked up from germline, CDR1 is MDHEN and CDR2 is SYDVKM. Trimming removed 4 bases from V and 4 bases from J; junction bases left unmatched: 8. The length of the CDR3 is 16 residues. The CDR3 loop reads CASSWGLAGTSYEQYF. The CDR3 DNA sequence: TGTGCCAGCAGTTGGGGACTAGCGGGCACATCGTACGAGCAGTACTTC.

The sample holds a few counts of this clone. The chain has TRBV19 and TRBJ1-1; tentatively, D is TRBD1 (5 bases). V lost 5 bases and J lost 2, with 15 bases in between. The CDR3 runs to 15 residues. Germline V gives CDR1 LNHDA, CDR2 SQIVND (reference sequence). This CDR3 is CASSPAGTANTEAFF. CDR3 coding DNA: TGTGCCAGTAGTCCAGCCGGGACGGCAAACACTGAAGCTTTCTTT.

The chain recombines TRBV3-1 (or the pseudogene TRBV3-2) with TRBJ2-2; 9 bases agree with TRBD1. The length of the CDR3 is 17 residues. Losses at the gene ends were 4 bases for V and 3 bases for J; bases not matched to a gene: 9. The V gene's germline CDR1 is LGHDT and CDR2 YNNKEL (reference sequence). Here the CDR3 reads CASSRRDRAFDTGELFF. In nucleotides, the CDR3 is TGTGCCAGCAGCCGCCGGGACAGGGCTTTTGACACCGGGGAGCTGTTTTTT.

In nucleotides, the CDR3 is TGTGCCAGCAGTTTAACGGGGGATTGCACCTTC. Amino acid sequence: CASSLTGDCTF. This chain joins TRBV12-3 or TRBV12-4 and TRBJ1-2; a weak D match, TRBD1 (5 bases). The V and J ends lost 2 bases and 13 bases respectively, with 11 bases between them. The CDR3 is 11 amino acids.

In DNA form, the CDR3 reads TGTGCCACCAGCGGGGGACAACCGAATGAGCAGTTCTTC. It translates to CATSGGQPNEQFF. V gene TRBV15 combines with J gene TRBJ2-1; TRBD1 might be the D (6 bases). Between the trimmed V and J ends, which lost 5 bases and 7 bases, there was a span of 12 bases. The CDR3 has 13 amino acids. Per germline, CDR1 LNHNV and CDR2 YYDKDF (reference sequence).

V usage is TRBV7-2 and J usage is TRBJ2-2, with D uncertain. Germline CDR1 SGHTA, CDR2 FQGNSA. Trimming took 2 bases from V and 4 from J, leaving 11 bases between them. The CDR3 is made up of 15 amino acids. The CDR3 is CASSLFSVPTGELFF. The CDR3 DNA reads TGTGCCAGCAGCTTATTCTCGGTTCCCACCGGGGAGCTGTTTTTT.

The V and J genes are TRBV18 and TRBJ1-3; TRBD1 is a possible D gene (5 bases). Trimming left V 3 bases short and J 2 bases short, with 11 bases between. CDR3 size: 15 residues. Germline V lookup: CDR1 KGHSH, CDR2 LQKENI. The CDR3 DNA reads TGTGCCAGCTCACCCGCAGGGAGAACTGGAAACACCATATATTTT. Its protein product is CASSPAGRTGNTIYF.

The rearrangement uses TRBV7-2 and TRBJ1-1; 11 bases are a match to TRBD1. Looked up from germline, CDR1 is SGHTA and CDR2 is FQGNSA. This CDR3 contains 16 residues. Trimming cost V 5 bases and J 1 base; bases outside gene matches: 6. The CDR3: CASSPRDRGRNTEAFF. As DNA, the CDR3 is TGTGCCAGCAGCCCAAGGGACAGGGGGAGGAACACTGAAGCTTTCTTT.

The J gene is TRBJ1-1, the V gene TRBV28, with D unclear. CDR3 size: 12 residues. The V end was cut by 5 bases, the J end by 3 bases, with 7 bases between. CDR1 MDHEN and CDR2 SYDVKM come from the germline V gene. The CDR3 nucleotides read TGTGCCAGCAGTCTACTCGACACTGAAGCTTTCTTT. It is translated as CASSLLDTEAFF.

This clone showed up just once. This chain connects TRBV6-5 to TRBJ1-2, with 7 bases lining up with TRBD1. V was clipped by 6 bases and J by 4 bases; unmatched bases: 8. Germline assignment: CDR1 MNHEY and CDR2 SVGAGI. CDR3 length: 14 residues. Here the CDR3 DNA reads TGTGCCAGCAGGATACAGGGGAGCGGCTATGGCTACACCTTC. Translation gives CASRIQGSGYGYTF.

This clone has just a few counts. The chain is built from TRBV6-1 and TRBJ1-2, with unresolved D. This CDR3 spans 14 amino acids. Per germline, CDR1 MNHNS and CDR2 SASEGT. The ends were cut back, 2 bases at V and 8 bases at J, with 15 bases in the middle. CDR3 protein: CASSEIASNRGYTF. The CDR3 nucleotides read TGTGCCAGCAGTGAAATTGCGAGCAACCGAGGCTACACCTTC.

The gene calls are TRBV28 and TRBJ1-4; unclear D gene. V dropped 3 bases and J dropped 0 bases, with 5 bases sitting between them. Germline-derived CDR1 and CDR2 are MDHEN and SYDVKM. CDR3 size: 14 residues. The CDR3 bases are TGTGCCAGCAGTTTTGGGGCAACTAATGAAAAACTGTTTTTT. This gives the protein CASSFGATNEKLFF.

The rearrangement uses TRBV30 and TRBJ1-5; D remains unclear. The CDR3 totals 13 residues. Germline CDR1 is GTSNPN and CDR2 is SVGIG (reference sequence). With 3 bases removed from V and 1 base from J, the gap between germline ends came to 7 bases. CDR3 protein: CAWSAGSNQPQHF. The CDR3 DNA is TGTGCCTGGAGCGCCGGGAGCAATCAGCCCCAGCATTTT.

The chain recombines TRBV30 with TRBJ1-5; D possibly corresponds to TRBD1 (5 bases). Germline loops: CDR1 GTSNPN, CDR2 SVGIG (reference sequence). Trimming took off 3 bases at V and 2 bases at J, with 14 bases between the two ends. The CDR3 sequence is 15 residues long. DNA for the CDR3: TGTGCCTGGAGCGAGGCAGGGACTGGCAATCAGCCCCAGCATTTT. Amino acids: CAWSEAGTGNQPQHF.

The rearrangement joins TRBV6-5 to TRBJ1-1, with D tentatively TRBD1 (5 bases). The CDR3 is made up of 14 amino acids. Germline CDR1 reads MNHEY; CDR2 reads SVGAGI. Trimming shortened V by 6 bases and J by 7 bases, and 18 bases separated the two germline ends. The CDR3, as DNA: TGTGCCAGCAGACCCGGGACGCACCTTAGTGAAGCTTTCTTT. Protein: CASRPGTHLSEAFF.

In this sample, this clone turned up a few times. The chain employs TRBV6-1 and TRBJ2-7; TRBD2 might be the D (5 bases). The CDR3 runs to 17 residues. CDR1 and CDR2 (germline): MNHNS, SASEGT. Trimming shortened V by 1 base and J by 2 bases, and 18 bases separated the two germline ends. As DNA, the CDR3 is TGTGCCAGCAGTGAAGTTGTGAGGGTTCGACCTCCCTACGAGCAGTACTTC. It is translated as CASSEVVRVRPPYEQYF.

This clone was picked up a small number of times. Within the sample, other DNA sequences also encode this same CDR3. V is TRBV7-8 and J is TRBJ2-1; 7 positions match TRBD1. This CDR3 is 15 amino acids long. J lost 1 base, V lost 2 bases, and 2 bases had no gene match. Germline V gene sequence: CDR1 SGHVS, CDR2 FQNEAQ. CDR3 sequence reads: CASSLRQGSYNEQFF. DNA of the CDR3: TGTGCCAGCAGCTTACGACAGGGATCCTACAATGAGCAGTTCTTC.

This clone has only one observation. This chain connects TRBV21-1 to TRBJ2-1. TRBV21-1 is deemed a pseudogene. CDR3 length: 12 amino acids. CDR3 nucleotides: TGTGCCAGCAGCAAGGGGAAGGATGAGCAGTTCTTC. It codes for CASSKGKDEQFF.

The CDR3, as DNA: TGTGCCACCAGCAGTCCCCAGGTCAATTCACCCCTCCACTTT. Protein product: CATSSPQVNSPLHF. The rearrangement joins TRBV15 to TRBJ1-6; D is undetermined. Per germline, CDR1 LNHNV and CDR2 YYDKDF (reference sequence). The CDR3 contains 14 residues. V dropped 3 bases and J dropped 7 bases, with 10 bases sitting between them.

This clone turned up a few times. This rearrangement joins TRBV5-4 to TRBJ1-2; D is ambiguous. Germline CDR1 is SGHNT and CDR2 is YYREEE (reference sequence). The CDR3 spans 14 residues. Trimming removed 4 bases at V and 5 bases at J, with 15 bases between. The CDR3 protein is CASSPTRDRYGYTF. The CDR3, as DNA: TGTGCCAGCAGCCCCACCCGAGATAGATATGGCTACACCTTC. Drawing the rest from reference TRBV5-4 and TRBJ1-2, the complete variable domain is ETGVTQSPTHLIKTRGQQVTLRCSSQSGHNTVSWYQQALGQGPQFIFQYYREEENGRGNFPPRFSGLQFPNYSSELNVNALELDDSALYLCASSPTRDRYGYTFGSGTRLTVV.

V gene TRBV5-1 combines with J gene TRBJ1-1; D is undetermined. The V gene lost 5 bases and the J gene lost 2 bases, with 19 bases spanning the gap. Germline V gene data show CDR1 as SGHRS and CDR2 as YFSETQ. The CDR3 is made up of 16 amino acids. The CDR3 region has the DNA TGCGCCAGCAGTGGGAGGGCAGAGGCCCCTAACACTGAAGCTTTCTTT. Its translation: CASSGRAEAPNTEAFF.

This chain uses TRBV9 with TRBJ1-2, with 10 bases aligning to TRBD1. CDR3 length equals 12 residues. Germline V gene lookup returns CDR1 SGDLS and CDR2 YYNGEE. The ends lost 7 bases at V and 7 bases at J; junction bases unmatched: 4. The CDR3 spells CASDDRGLGYTF. CDR3 DNA sequence: TGTGCCAGCGACGACAGGGGGCTTGGCTACACCTTC.

The chain uses TRBV3-1 (or the pseudogene TRBV3-2) and TRBJ2-1; 8 bases are shared with TRBD2. Germline trimming cut 0 bases from V and 5 bases from J; bases unmatched to any gene: 6. This CDR3 has 16 amino acids. CDR1 LGHDT and CDR2 YNNKEL come from the germline V gene (reference sequence). The CDR3 spells CASSQDVGGGNNEQFF. The CDR3 DNA reads TGTGCCAGCAGCCAAGATGTCGGCGGGGGGAACAATGAGCAGTTCTTC.

This chain connects TRBV21-1 to TRBJ2-7; TRBD1 is the table's D call and was not checked against the DNA. TRBV21-1 represents a pseudogene. There are 15 residues in the CDR3. The CDR3 bases are TGTGCCAGCAGGACACGGGACAGGGGAACCTACGAGCAGTACTTC. Amino acids: CASRTRDRGTYEQYF.

The CDR3 region has the DNA TGTGCCAGCAGTGAATGGGTGACAGGGGGCAATTCACCCCTCCACTTT. This encodes CASSEWVTGGNSPLHF. V usage is TRBV6-1 and J usage is TRBJ1-6, with TRBD1 identical over 10 bases. Germline assignment: CDR1 MNHNS and CDR2 SASEGT. The CDR3 has 16 amino acids. Unmatched junction bases numbered 5, after V lost 2 bases and J lost 7 bases.

The V gene is TRBV12-3 or TRBV12-4, the J gene TRBJ1-4; D gene ambiguous. This CDR3 has 12 amino acids. The V gene lost 4 bases and the J gene lost 4 bases, with 4 bases spanning the gap. The CDR3 coding sequence is TGTGCCAGCAGTTCCGGTAATGAAAAACTGTTTTTT. It is translated as CASSSGNEKLFF.

The V gene is TRBV6-6, the J gene TRBJ1-2; D unresolved. CDR1 and CDR2 (germline): MNHNY, SVGAGI (reference sequence). This CDR3 region has 13 residues. Between the trimmed V and J ends, which lost 6 bases and 5 bases, there was a span of 13 bases. Here the CDR3 DNA reads TGTGCCAGCAGCATCGGGGAGTCATATGGCTACACCTTC. This codes for CASSIGESYGYTF.

This chain links TRBV12-3 or TRBV12-4 with TRBJ1-4; D not resolved. V gave up 6 bases and J gave up 6 bases, with 5 bases separating them. The CDR3 is 11 amino acids. The CDR3 coding sequence is TGTGCCAGCAGCCAAGATGAAAAACTGTTTTTT. Protein product: CASSQDEKLFF.

The V and J genes are TRBV5-1 and TRBJ1-2, with 7 bases matching TRBD1. CDR1 SGHRS and CDR2 YFSETQ come from the germline V gene. V trimming: 2 bases; J trimming: 8 bases; junction bases outside the gene matches: 9. There are 14 residues in the CDR3. Here the CDR3 DNA reads TGCGCCAGCAGCTTAGGTGGGACAGAGAAGGGCTACACCTTC. Amino acid sequence: CASSLGGTEKGYTF.

The chain uses TRBV14 and TRBJ1-1; TRBD1 might be the D (5 bases). Germline CDR1 reads SGHDN; CDR2 reads FVKESK. V was cut by 0 bases and J by 3 bases, with 20 bases left in between. The CDR3 runs 18 residues. As DNA, the CDR3 is TGTGCCAGCAGCCAAGATGCCGGGACGTATTTGGGAGACACTGAAGCTTTCTTT. Its protein product is CASSQDAGTYLGDTEAFF.